This T cell receptor beta chain is drawn from a study of cytomegalovirus exposure and HLA in healthy donors. The study's findings and limits: 164 TCR beta chains were listed as cytomegalovirus-associated. The study found most TCR sequences rare, yet found some public TCRs in many donors.

Germline V gives CDR1 SNHLY, CDR2 FYNNEI. V shed 4 bases and J 6 bases; nucleotides not matched to a gene: 13. CDR3 length equals 17 residues. As for this clone: Its antigen remains unknown.

The protocol was immunoSEQ multiplex PCR, while the TCRdb copy is restricted to in-frame clones and leaves out a portion. In the table there are 100,000 to 130,000 clones, around 95% of which are singletons. The sequencing input was PBMCs. This sequence was found in a woman younger than 30 in good health and CMV-seronegative. This chain joins TRBV2 and TRBJ1-5, with TRBD1 identical over 9 bases. CDR3 region: CASSGGTGSVVGQPQHF. The CDR3 coding sequence is TGTGCCAGCAGTGGAGGGACAGGGAGCGTTGTAGGTCAGCCCCAGCATTTT.